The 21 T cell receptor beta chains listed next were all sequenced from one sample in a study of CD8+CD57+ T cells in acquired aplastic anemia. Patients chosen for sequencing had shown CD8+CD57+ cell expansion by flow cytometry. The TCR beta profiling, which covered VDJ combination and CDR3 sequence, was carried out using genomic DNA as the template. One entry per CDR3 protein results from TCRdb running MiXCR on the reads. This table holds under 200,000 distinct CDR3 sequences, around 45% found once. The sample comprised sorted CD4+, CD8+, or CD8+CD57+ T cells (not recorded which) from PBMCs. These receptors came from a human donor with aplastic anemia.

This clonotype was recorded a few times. This CDR3 is CAIMRTGSDTQYF. The CDR3 bases are TGTGCCATCATGCGGACAGGCTCAGATACGCAGTATTTT. This chain joins TRBV10-3 and TRBJ2-3, with 7 positions matching TRBD1. J gave up 4 bases and V 7 bases, and 5 bases lay outside the gene matches. The CDR3 is 13 amino acids. Germline V gene sequence: CDR1 ENHRY, CDR2 SYGVKD.

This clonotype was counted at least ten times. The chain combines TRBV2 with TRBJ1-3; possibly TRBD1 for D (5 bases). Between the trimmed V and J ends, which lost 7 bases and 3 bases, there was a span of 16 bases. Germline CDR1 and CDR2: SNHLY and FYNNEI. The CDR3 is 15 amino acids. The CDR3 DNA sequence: TGTGCCAGCACCCTCAGGCCAGGGTATGGAAACACCATATATTTT. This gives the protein CASTLRPGYGNTIYF.

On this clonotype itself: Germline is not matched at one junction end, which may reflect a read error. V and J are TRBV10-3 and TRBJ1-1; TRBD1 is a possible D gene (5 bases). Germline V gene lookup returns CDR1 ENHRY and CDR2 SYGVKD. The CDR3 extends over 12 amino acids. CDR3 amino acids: CAIREGGTEAFF. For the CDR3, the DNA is TGTGCCATCAGGGAGGGAGGGACTGAGGCTTTCTTT.

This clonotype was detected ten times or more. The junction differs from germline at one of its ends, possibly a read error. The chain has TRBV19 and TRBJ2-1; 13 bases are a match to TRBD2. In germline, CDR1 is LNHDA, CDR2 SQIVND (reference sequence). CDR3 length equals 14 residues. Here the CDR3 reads CASSRTSGSGPRLF. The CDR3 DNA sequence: TGTGCCAGTAGTAGGACTAGCGGGAGTGGTCCCAGGCTCTTC.

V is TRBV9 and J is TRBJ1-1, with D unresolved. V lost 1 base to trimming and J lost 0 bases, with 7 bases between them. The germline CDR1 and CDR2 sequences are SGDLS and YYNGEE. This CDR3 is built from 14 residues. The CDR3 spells CASSVSSLNTEAFF. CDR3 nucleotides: TGTGCCAGCAGCGTATCTTCCCTGAACACTGAAGCTTTCTTT.

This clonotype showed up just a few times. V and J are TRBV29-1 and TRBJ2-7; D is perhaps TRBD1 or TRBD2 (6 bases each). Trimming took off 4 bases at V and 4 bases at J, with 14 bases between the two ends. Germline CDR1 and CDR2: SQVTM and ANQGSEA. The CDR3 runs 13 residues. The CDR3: CSVVVGGSYEQYF. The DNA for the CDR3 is TGCAGCGTTGTCGTGGGGGGCTCGTACGAGCAGTACTTC.

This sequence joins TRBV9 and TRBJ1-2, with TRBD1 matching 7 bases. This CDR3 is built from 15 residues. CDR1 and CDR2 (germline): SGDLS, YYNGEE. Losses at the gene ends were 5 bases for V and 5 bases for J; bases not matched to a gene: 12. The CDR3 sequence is CASRPSLGQSYGYTF. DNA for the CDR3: TGTGCCAGCAGACCTTCCTTGGGACAGTCATATGGCTACACCTTC.

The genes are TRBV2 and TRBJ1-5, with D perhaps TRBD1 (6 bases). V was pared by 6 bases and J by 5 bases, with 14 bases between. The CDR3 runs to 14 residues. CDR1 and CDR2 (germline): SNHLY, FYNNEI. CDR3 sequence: CASSGTGGHQPQHF. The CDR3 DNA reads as TGTGCCAGCAGCGGGACCGGGGGGCATCAGCCCCAGCATTTT.

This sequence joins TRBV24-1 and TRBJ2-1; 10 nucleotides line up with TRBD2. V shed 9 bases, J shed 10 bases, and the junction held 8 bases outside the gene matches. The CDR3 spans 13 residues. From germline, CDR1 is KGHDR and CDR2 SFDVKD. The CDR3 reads CATLAGEGREQFF. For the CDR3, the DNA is TGTGCCACCCTAGCGGGAGAGGGCCGGGAGCAGTTCTTC.

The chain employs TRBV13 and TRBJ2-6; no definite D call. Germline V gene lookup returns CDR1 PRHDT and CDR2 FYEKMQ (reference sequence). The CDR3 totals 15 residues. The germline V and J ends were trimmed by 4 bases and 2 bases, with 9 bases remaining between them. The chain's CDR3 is CASSWVAAGANVLTF. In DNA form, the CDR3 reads TGTGCCAGCAGCTGGGTGGCGGCTGGGGCCAACGTCCTGACTTTC.

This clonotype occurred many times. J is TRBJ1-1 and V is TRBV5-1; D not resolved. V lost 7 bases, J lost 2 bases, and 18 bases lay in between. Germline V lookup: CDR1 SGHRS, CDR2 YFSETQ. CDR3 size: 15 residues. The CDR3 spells CASGFVAATNTEAFF. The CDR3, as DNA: TGCGCCAGCGGATTCGTGGCAGCTACTAACACTGAAGCTTTCTTT.

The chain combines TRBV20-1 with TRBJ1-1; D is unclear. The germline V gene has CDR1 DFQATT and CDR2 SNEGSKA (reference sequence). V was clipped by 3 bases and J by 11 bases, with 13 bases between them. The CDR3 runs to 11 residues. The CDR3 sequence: CSARSGPTAFF. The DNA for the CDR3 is TGCAGTGCTAGGTCGGGCCCGACGGCTTTCTTT.

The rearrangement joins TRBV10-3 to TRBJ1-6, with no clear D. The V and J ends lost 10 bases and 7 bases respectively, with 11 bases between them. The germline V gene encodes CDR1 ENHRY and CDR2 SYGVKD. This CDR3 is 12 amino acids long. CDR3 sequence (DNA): TGTGCCAGTGGTGTCGGGAATTCACCCCTCCACTTT. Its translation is CASGVGNSPLHF.

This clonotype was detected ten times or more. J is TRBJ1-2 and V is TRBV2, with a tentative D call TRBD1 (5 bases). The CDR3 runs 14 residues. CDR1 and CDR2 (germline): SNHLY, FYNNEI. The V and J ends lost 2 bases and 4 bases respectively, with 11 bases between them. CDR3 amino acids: CASSETQGTYGYTF. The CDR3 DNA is TGTGCCAGCAGTGAAACCCAGGGCACCTATGGCTACACCTTC. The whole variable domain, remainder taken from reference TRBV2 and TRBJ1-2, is EPEVTQTPSHQVTQMGQEVILRCVPISNHLYFYWYRQILGQKVEFLVSFYNNEISEKSEIFDDQFSVERPDGSNFTLKIRSTKLEDSAMYFCASSETQGTYGYTFGSGTRLTVV.

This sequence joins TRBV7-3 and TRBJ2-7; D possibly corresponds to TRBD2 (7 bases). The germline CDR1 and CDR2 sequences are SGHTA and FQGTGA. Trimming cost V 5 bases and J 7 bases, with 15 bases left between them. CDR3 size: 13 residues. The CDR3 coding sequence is TGTGCCAGCAGCGGGAGGGGGACGGGGGAGCAGTACTTC. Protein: CASSGRGTGEQYF.

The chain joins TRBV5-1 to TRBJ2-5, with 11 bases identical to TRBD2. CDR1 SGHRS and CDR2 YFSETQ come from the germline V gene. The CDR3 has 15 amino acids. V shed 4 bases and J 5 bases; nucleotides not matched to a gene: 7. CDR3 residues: CASSTLAGGAETQYF. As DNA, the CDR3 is TGCGCCAGCAGCACTCTAGCGGGAGGTGCGGAGACCCAGTACTTC.

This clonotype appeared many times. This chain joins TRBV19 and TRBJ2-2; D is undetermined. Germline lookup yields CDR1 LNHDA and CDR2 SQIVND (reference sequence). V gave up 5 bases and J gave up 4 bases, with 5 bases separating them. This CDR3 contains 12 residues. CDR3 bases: TGTGCCAGTAGTCGCCGCACCGGGGAGCTGTTTTTT. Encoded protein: CASSRRTGELFF.

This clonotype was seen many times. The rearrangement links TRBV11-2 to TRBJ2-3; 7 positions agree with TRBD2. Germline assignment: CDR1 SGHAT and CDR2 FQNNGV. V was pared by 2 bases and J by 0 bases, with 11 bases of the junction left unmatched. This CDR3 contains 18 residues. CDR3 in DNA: TGTGCCAGCAGCTTATCCCCCTCACTAGCGTCGAGCACAGATACGCAGTATTTT. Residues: CASSLSPSLASSTDTQYF.

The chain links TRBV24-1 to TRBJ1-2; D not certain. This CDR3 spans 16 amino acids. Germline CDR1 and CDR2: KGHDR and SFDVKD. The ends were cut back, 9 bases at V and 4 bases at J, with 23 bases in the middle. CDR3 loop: CATFPPRIGDTYGYTF. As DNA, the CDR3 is TGTGCCACCTTCCCCCCTAGAATCGGAGACACCTATGGCTACACCTTC.

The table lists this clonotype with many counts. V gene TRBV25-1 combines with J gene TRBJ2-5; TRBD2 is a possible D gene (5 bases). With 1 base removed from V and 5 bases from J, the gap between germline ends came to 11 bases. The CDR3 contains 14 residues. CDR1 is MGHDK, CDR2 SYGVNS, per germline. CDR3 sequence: CASSEFGVAETQYF. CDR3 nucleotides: TGTGCCAGCAGTGAATTCGGGGTCGCGGAGACCCAGTACTTC.

The CDR3 loop is CASSGSAGISEAFF. The CDR3 DNA sequence: TGTGCCAGCAGTGGGTCGGCAGGGATATCTGAAGCTTTCTTT. The V gene is TRBV12-3 or TRBV12-4, the J gene TRBJ1-1; D might be TRBD1 (5 bases). The CDR3 loop spans 14 amino acids. Trimming pared 5 bases from V and 6 bases from J, leaving 16 bases between.